The following is a T cell receptor beta chain sequence with its context. The target of this receptor is not known. The record has no base qualities; no much larger clone is one base away. In total, 666 healthy bone marrow donors made up the cohort. At the time of sampling, every cohort member was nominally healthy, though immune exposures that went unrecorded were likely present. The donor tested CMV seronegative and was one of the 352 seronegative cohort members. A peripheral blood sample was provided by each donor, and peripheral blood mononuclear cells were used for TCR beta sequencing. Genomic DNA was extracted from the blood cell samples with the Qiagen DNeasy Blood Extraction Kit. The germline V gene (reference sequence) supplies CDR1 LNHDA and CDR2 SQIVND. The CDR3 starts with the cysteine, ends with the phenylalanine, and has 16 residues. Only the CDR3 region is kept as DNA, spanning 48 bases read in frame from base 1. V lost 4 bases and J lost 7 bases, and the count of bases not matched to a germline gene is 15.

The library was generated by the immunoSEQ multiplex PCR assay. A mixture of 60 forward primers for TCR Vbeta segments and 13 reverse primers for TCR Jbeta segments was used in the multiplex PCR. A multiplex PCR assay on genomic DNA amplified the CDR3 region of rearranged TCR beta genes. On the Illumina HiSeq System, the amplified TCR beta libraries were sequenced as 87-base-pair reads. The authors' pipeline ran thus. Across the 700 or so repertoires, a later analysis counted 60 million to 90 million unique TCR beta chains, around 11 million of which were shared by at least two donors. A nearest-neighbor algorithm error-corrected the raw reads and collapsed the reads into unique sequences, merging closely related sequences to remove PCR and sequencing errors. CDR3 sequences were aligned to IMGT reference sequences to assign V, D and J gene segments. Each retained sequence needed at least a six-nucleotide match to both a V gene segment and a J gene segment. A rearrangement counted as productive if the CDR3 had no stop codons and remained in frame with V and J, and every other rearrangement counted as non-productive. Following IMGT convention, CDR3 was defined as the stretch from the second conserved V-encoded cysteine up to the conserved J-encoded phenylalanine. In an earlier analysis of 550 to 650 of the donors, sequences lacking an unambiguous match to a single V gene segment were excluded. An earlier analysis of a few hundred of the donors classified V segments as functional when productive rearrangements were above 56.7% and as segregating when the standard deviation between donors was above 5%. A statistical classification framework was built to diagnose cytomegalovirus status from the catalog of TCR beta chain sequences. In a later analysis, V and J genes were assigned by comparing TCR nucleotide sequences against IMGT/GENE-DB human TR gene sequences. A later analysis assigned CDR3 sequences and most-parsimonious VDJ recombination scenarios with the TCRdist pipeline. A later analysis defined each TCR beta chain by its CDR3 amino acid sequence plus V-gene family, and excluded reads lacking a unique V-gene family. In a later analysis, approximately 590 highly shared, low-generation-probability nucleotide sequences were removed to address suspected cross-contamination and a sequencing artifact. In a later analysis, a clonal expansion index was calculated for each public chain from normalized within-repertoire ranks of inferred template counts. A later analysis computed generation probabilities with a VDJ recombination model fitted to out-of-frame rearrangements, and checked the results against IGoR. In a later analysis, hypergeometric tests were used to score TCR-TCR, TCR-HLA and TCR-CMV co-occurrence, with a repertoire-size bias correction applied to TCR pairs. To estimate false discovery rates, a later analysis permuted the HLA or CMV assignments 20 times. In a later analysis, co-occurring TCRs were grouped using DBSCAN, and TCRdist sequence similarity was added for clustering within HLA-allele-positive subsets. Repertoires with fewer than 30,000 or more than 120,000 public chains, plus five repertoires with anomalous nucleotide sharing, were excluded from co-occurrence clustering. Imported from immuneACCESS, the table was reduced by TCRdb to in-frame sequences with V and J called. These copies leave out some clones; in studies compared against another copy, an unresolved V gene accounts for under half, and the cause of the remainder is not known. V and J calls plus clone size are reproduced from that table; the DNA served to infer D and trimming. Here the sample has some 110,000 clones; less than 80% occur a single time. Of the sample, under 1.5% is held by the ten largest clones.

This sample stems from a study of cytomegalovirus exposure and HLA in healthy donors (dated by TCRdb to 2016 to 2017). Notes on the research overall: An earlier analysis of roughly 500 of the donors reported more than 250 Gb of sequence data and 117 million unique TCR beta sequences from 150 million to 200 million T cells. About 280 gigabases of sequencing data and some 85 million unique TCR sequences were included in an early release covering about 700 HLA-typed donors. Of the 398 genotyped donors, over 65% fell in the genetic ancestry cluster associated with self-reported Caucasian donors. The study aimed to test whether signatures of past pathogen exposure could be identified by cataloging public T cell receptors. Using immunosequencing, the study profiled T cell repertoires from 666 subjects and related those repertoires to cytomegalovirus serostatus. Besides the first cohort of 550 to 750 subjects, a separate validation cohort made up of 120 different subjects was used. High-throughput TCR immunosequencing, statistical association of individual TCRs with disease status, and machine learning were combined to predict cytomegalovirus infection status. To study patterns of TCR occurrence, a later analysis re-analyzed previously published TCR beta repertoires from hundreds of donors and added high-resolution HLA genotyping. In the later analysis, no new phenotypic data were used to find candidate immune exposures; instead, reliance was placed on TCR beta sequences and their occurrence across donors. To decide whether each TCR beta V gene segment behaved as functional or pseudogenic, an earlier analysis of some 600 of the donors relied on high-throughput TCR beta sequencing. Alongside the repertoire data, information on donor age, sex, ethnicity and CMV serostatus was compiled. Genome-wide SNP genotypes for about 60% of the roughly 670 donors were used in a later genetic analysis, which treated that subset as a discovery cohort. Every discovery cohort repertoire had been produced on one sequencing platform. Both class I and class II loci were covered by HLA typing, at four-digit resolution. Typing coverage varied by locus: about 620-630 donors for A, B, C, DRB1 and DQB1; approximately 500 for DQA1; 600 to 610 for DPA1; approximately 490 for DPB1. Four to six DR-DQ haplotypes were handled as single units for association and clustering, since linkage in the cohort was strong. Among about 400 genotyped donors of the cohort, an average of roughly 230,000 unique TCR beta nucleotide sequences was sequenced per donor, of which about 20% were non-productive. The study at large found these results: Most TCR sequences were seen in very few donors, while some public TCRs were found in many individuals. In a later analysis, HLA-associated TCR beta chains showed more clonal expansion and lower generation probabilities than non-associated chains that were equally common. An earlier analysis of approximately 570 of the donors showed that most TCR beta V segments appeared in productive rearrangements either about 87% or about 30% of the time, which broadly matched IMGT annotations. Because some donors lacked HLA typing at each locus, the association tests relied only on the typed subset. Three of the identified cytomegalovirus-associated TCR beta chains were confirmed in vitro to be specific for cytomegalovirus antigens. In a later analysis, the rate of TCR association differed among HLA loci, with DRB1 alleles having the most associated TCRs and HLA-C alleles having the fewest. Because counts were too low, more than 15 rarely observed V segments, including chromosome 9 orphons, were excluded from the earlier analysis of about 500 of the donors. The study gave a list of about 170 TCR beta chains associated with cytomegalovirus. Strong co-occurrence of HLA alleles, especially DR and DQ, made assigning TCR associations to individual alleles difficult. Sequencing depth was assumed to be roughly uniform across donors in the presence/absence analyses, though that assumption may not hold. An association between a missense DCLRE1C variant and V-gene and J-gene trimming of TCR beta chains was found in a later genetic analysis and replicated in an independent cohort. This cohort had only TCR beta chains sequenced, and the lack of alpha or paired-chain data limited which features could be detected. In a later analysis, most CMV-associated TCR beta chains were found to appear HLA-restricted, with HLA associations seemingly driven largely by CMV exposure. Correlated functional status among segregating V segments might reflect linkage disequilibrium, but an unknown experimental factor could not be ruled out. In a later analysis, some 17,000 TCR beta sequences were associated with specific HLA alleles at a false discovery rate of 0.05. The only immune exposure information available for the cohort was CMV serostatus. The 87-base-pair reads could not distinguish some IMGT-functional V segments, including TRBV6-2 and TRBV6-3, so those segments were excluded. Cytomegalovirus status was reported to be diagnosed by the classifier with high specificity and sensitivity in both the original and validation cohorts. The authors suggested that the approach could potentially be extended to other disease states and immunological phenotypes. Compared with the roughly 600-donor mean, donors in an Asian-associated ancestry cluster had fewer N-insertions in productive TCRs, according to a later genetic analysis. A further reported finding was that TCR beta sequences accurately predicted the HLA-A and HLA-B alleles for most subjects in the first cohort. In a later analysis, several top co-occurrence clusters were reported to appear linked to parvovirus B19, influenza, CMV and Epstein-Barr virus. A group of highly shared sequence variants was considered likely to be a technical artifact of the sequencing pipeline.

The chain is encoded by TRBV19 joined to TRBJ2-7; 8 bases in between match TRBD1. This TCR came from a man younger than 40 in good health and CMV-seronegative. Material: PBMCs. The sequenced DNA: TGTGCCAGTAGTACGCCGTGGGGCAGGGGGCTGGGTGAGCAGTACTTC. Its translation is CASSTPWGRGLGEQYF.